These 10 T cell receptor beta chains share one sample of origin, sequenced in a study of cytomegalovirus exposure and HLA in healthy donors. The study ran its PCR with 60 Vbeta and 13 Jbeta primers. Here immunoSEQ multiplex PCR was the method, and the copy in TCRdb shows in-frame clones only, minus some. The sample contains 150,000 to 200,000 clones, just over 75% of which appear only once. The material sequenced was PBMCs. Every receptor here comes from a woman in her twenties or thirties in good health and CMV-seropositive.

This clone was observed a handful of times. The rearrangement links TRBV29-1 to TRBJ2-2; D gene uncertain. Germline CDR1 is SQVTM and CDR2 is ANQGSEA. The CDR3 totals 12 residues. V was trimmed by 4 bases and J by 6 bases, leaving 9 bases between them. Here the CDR3 DNA reads TGCAGCGTTGCACAGAGTGCCGGGGAGCTGTTTTTT. Amino acids: CSVAQSAGELFF.

This clone was counted a few times. The chain uses TRBV7-9 and TRBJ2-3; the D is unclear. The CDR3 has 14 amino acids. Germline values: CDR1 SEHNR, CDR2 FQNEAQ (reference sequence). With 6 bases removed from V and 0 bases from J, the gap between germline ends came to 10 bases. The chain's CDR3 is CASSKTGSTDTQYF. As DNA, the CDR3 is TGTGCCAGCAGTAAGACTGGTAGCACAGATACGCAGTATTTT. The full variable domain, completed using reference TRBV7-9 and TRBJ2-3, is DTGVSQNPRHKITKRGQNVTFRCDPISEHNRLYWYRQTLGQGPEFLTYFQNEAQLEKSRLLSDRFSAERPKGSFSTLEIQRTEQGDSAMYLCASSKTGSTDTQYFGPGTRLTVL.

This clone occurred a few times. The chain couples TRBV5-1 to TRBJ1-2, with D perhaps matching TRBD1 (6 bases). Germline-derived CDR1 and CDR2 are SGHRS and YFSETQ. V was shortened by 0 bases and J by 4 bases, with 13 bases between the two germline ends. CDR3 length: 15 amino acids. The CDR3 DNA reads as TGCGCCAGCAGCTTGGGATCAGACAGGATCTATGGCTACACCTTC. Translated, it gives CASSLGSDRIYGYTF. The variable domain in full, with the rest retrieved from reference TRBV5-1 and TRBJ1-2, is KAGVTQTPRYLIKTRGQQVTLSCSPISGHRSVSWYQQTPGQGLQFLFEYFSETQRNKGNFPGRFSGRQFSNSRSEMNVSTLELGDSALYLCASSLGSDRIYGYTFGSGTRLTVV.

This clone was picked up a small number of times. V is TRBV5-1 and J is TRBJ2-2; 10 nucleotides line up with TRBD2. The CDR3 has 16 residues. The V segment lost 0 bases and the J segment 6 bases; nucleotides outside the gene matches: 5. The V gene's germline CDR1 is SGHRS and CDR2 YFSETQ. CDR3: CASSLAQSGGAGELFF. In nucleotides, the CDR3 is TGCGCCAGCAGCTTGGCCCAGAGCGGGGGGGCCGGGGAGCTGTTTTTT.

This rearrangement joins TRBV6-1 to TRBJ1-5; D call uncertain. The CDR3 runs 15 residues. Looked up from germline, CDR1 is MNHNS and CDR2 is SASEGT. V was shortened by 5 bases and J by 3 bases, with 14 bases between the two germline ends. The CDR3 nucleotides read TGTGCCAGCAGTTGGGCCCAAGGTTCCAATCAGCCCCAGCATTTT. This encodes CASSWAQGSNQPQHF.

The chain links TRBV30 to TRBJ2-1, with unresolved D. Trimming took 4 bases from V and 5 from J, leaving 9 bases between them. The CDR3 runs 12 residues. CDR1 is GTSNPN and CDR2 is SVGIG in the germline V gene (reference sequence). Here the CDR3 reads CAWIRHDNEQFF. The CDR3 DNA is TGTGCCTGGATCAGACACGACAATGAGCAGTTCTTC.

This chain uses TRBV29-1 with TRBJ2-1; TRBD2 matches at 14 bases. The CDR3 runs 16 residues. Germline V lookup: CDR1 SQVTM, CDR2 ANQGSEA. V was clipped by 7 bases and J by 4 bases; unmatched bases: 9. The CDR3 DNA reads TGCAGCGCCAATGGTGGGACTAGCGGGGGTTACAATGAGCAGTTCTTC. This encodes CSANGGTSGGYNEQFF.

V gene TRBV19 combines with J gene TRBJ1-2; TRBD1 is a possible D gene (5 bases). The CDR3 consists of 12 residues. Germline CDR1 LNHDA, CDR2 SQIVND (reference sequence). Trimming removed 6 bases at V and 2 bases at J, with 7 bases between. Here the CDR3 reads CASRAGNYGYTF. For the CDR3, the DNA is TGTGCCAGTAGGGCAGGGAACTATGGCTACACCTTC.

V is TRBV27 and J is TRBJ2-3; 8 bases map to TRBD2. The CDR3 runs to 14 residues. Germline V gene sequence: CDR1 MNHEY, CDR2 SMNVEV (reference sequence). V was pared by 3 bases and J by 5 bases, with 4 bases of the junction left unmatched. The CDR3 spells CASSLGTSQDTQYF. In nucleotides, the CDR3 is TGTGCCAGCAGTTTGGGGACTAGTCAAGATACGCAGTATTTT.

The chain is built from TRBV6-6 and TRBJ1-1; tentative D call: TRBD1 (5 bases). Trimming shortened V by 4 bases and J by 4 bases, and 16 bases separated the two germline ends. The germline V gene encodes CDR1 MNHNY and CDR2 SVGAGI (reference sequence). The CDR3 totals 15 residues. This CDR3 reads CASSSVQVLGTEAFF. CDR3 in DNA: TGTGCCAGCAGTTCCGTACAGGTGCTAGGCACTGAAGCTTTCTTT.